This TCR beta chain was recorded in a study of shared clonotypes between healthy human individuals (dated by TCRdb to about 2020). With respect to the entire study: The cohort included three men and a couple of women between 18 and 49 years of age. To increase sequencing depth and limit assay-specific biases, different laboratories used diverse techniques to prepare libraries and sequence TCR repertoires. Leukapheresis yielded between about 0.94 and 9.5 billion PBMCs per donor. To estimate repertoire size and how much clonotype sharing occurs between individuals, the study deeply sequenced the blood TCR repertoires of about 5 healthy adults.

Here is what the overall study found, with its caveats: The small number of donors limited the genetic and exposure-history diversity represented. Only blood was sampled, and tissue TCR repertoires likely differ from those in blood. Based on pairwise subsampling, the degree of clonotype sharing among donors was expected to be affected by sequencing depth.

This clone was counted once. The antigen it binds to is not known. Base qualities are missing; no much larger clone stands one base away. TCR CDR3 regions were amplified from genomic DNA by multiplex PCR using the deep immunoSEQ assay. Extracted genomic DNA from each cell subset was distributed evenly across all wells of several immunoSEQ 96-well plates, and each plate was treated as a replicate. For unsorted PBMC, each replicate PCR was loaded with around 300 ng genomic DNA, equivalent to roughly 31,000 T cell genomes. Unsorted PBMC genomic DNA was sequenced across ten immunoSEQ deep assay plates. Purified libraries were quantified with a Qubit 3.0 fluorometer, sized on a Bioanalyzer 2100, and re-quantified with the KAPA Library Quantification kit. A separate single-read 150-cycle Illumina NextSeq 550 flow cell was used to sequence each immunoSEQ 96-well plate. As for the authors' bioinformatics: Because only junctional sequences without quality scores were contained in the immunoSEQ output, filtering matching that applied to full-length reads could not be performed. To assign V/J genes and CDR3, sequences were annotated using PyIR, a Python wrapper for IgBLAST v1.9, with IMGT germline references. Reads with weak V/J assignments (E-value above 1e-6), missing CDR3, stop codons, out-of-frame junctions, or ambiguous translated residues were removed. V3J clonotypes were defined by identical inferred V gene, J gene, and CDR3 amino acid sequence. Percentage overlap between repertoires was calculated by dividing the number of shared unique clonotypes by the size of the smaller repertoire. Richness of each repertoire was evaluated using RTK rarefaction, the Chao1 estimator, and Recon v2.1 estimates of unobserved clonotypes. Drawn from immuneACCESS, this table holds only the in-frame rearrangements with V and J called that TCRdb kept. Clones are partly lost; checked studies trace under half to an unresolved V gene and leave the rest unexplained. That table furnishes V, J and clone size, whereas the DNA furnished D and trimming. A total of fewer than 650,000 clones appear in this sample, around 81% of them only once. In total, the top ten clones hold about 12% of the sample.

The donors were healthy, HIV-negative adults who had no recently reported acute infections or vaccinations. Every donor was a Caucasian adult living in Nashville, Tennessee, USA. For unsorted samples, roughly 91 million PBMCs were counted, and genomic DNA was extracted using the QIAamp DNA Blood Mini kit. Blood was obtained by leukapheresis, after which PBMCs were separated by Ficoll-Histopaque density gradient centrifugation and cryopreserved in liquid nitrogen vapor phase. Material for sequencing was PBMCs. The sequence was obtained from a woman aged 40 to 50 in good health. Some clones in this sample may be carry-over from other donors' samples.

The CDR3 region has the sequence CASSRGSAETQYF. At the DNA level, the sequence is TGCGCCAGCAGCCGGGGTTCTGCAGAGACCCAGTACTTC. Recombination joined TRBV4-1 with TRBJ2-5; no confident D gene assignment can be made. The cysteine opens and the phenylalanine closes a CDR3 of 13 amino acids. Left in the record is the CDR3 DNA by itself, 39 bases read in frame from the first base. V is cut by 4 bases and J by 4 bases, and the space between the germline ends is 10 bases. The germline V gene supplies CDR1 MGHRA and CDR2 YSYEKL.